This T cell receptor (beta chain) was found in a study of regulatory T cells in long-lasting Graves disease (dated by TCRdb to the early 2020s). Notes on the research overall: Patients with newly diagnosed Graves' disease had been on antithyroid drugs for under 3 months. Persistent Graves' disease patients were compared with newly diagnosed Graves' disease patients by peripheral blood TCR sequencing and RNA sequencing. The study was registered as a clinical trial and conducted in China. A total of some 35 samples underwent TCR sequencing, from some 13 patients with persistent Graves' disease and roughly 20 patients with newly diagnosed Graves' disease.

The intended sense of this specimen's time point label: newly diagnosed GD, antithyroid drugs for less than 3 months. For both TCR sequencing and RNA sequencing, RNA was extracted from PBMCs using TRIzol. The diagnosis of Graves' disease followed American Thyroid Association guidelines. Recruitment of patients was carried out at an endocrinology department in Xi'an, China. Each patient gave around 9.2 milliliters of peripheral blood, collected in an EDTA anticoagulant tube. Ficoll Paque Plus density gradient separation was used to isolate PBMCs, and no additional T cell sorting was done. An Agilent 2100 Bioanalyzer and agarose gel were used to check RNA quality, and a NanoDrop 2000 was used to measure RNA concentration. This clonotype was found many times. It has no known antigen specificity. It has no much larger one-base neighbor in the sample; base qualities were not kept. Broader findings and caveats from the paper: The authors acknowledged the small sample size as a limitation that may reduce accuracy. Persistent Graves' disease patients showed lower TCR Shannon entropy and fewer highly expanded clones than newly diagnosed patients, suggesting clonal expansion. Only the TCR beta chain was sequenced and analyzed. A larger number of public clonotypes was shared among persistent patients (over 2,500) than among newly diagnosed patients (about 990). Only peripheral blood was studied, because thyroid tissue, the primary lesion, was inaccessible.

Libraries came from multiplex PCR. TCRdb shows the sequencer as Illumina HiSeq 4000. TCR beta libraries were built with iRepertoire HTBI primers and Arm-PCR amplification of CDR3 regions. Before sequencing, the PCR products underwent gel purification. The original pipeline was this. Across samples, 60 to 80 TRBV and 13 to 15 TRBJ segments were identified and used for gene usage analysis of CDR3 amino acid clonotypes. COPE and FqMerger were used to merge the filtered high-quality paired reads into contigs. BLAST was used to align contigs to IMGT TRBV, TRBD and TRBJ reference genes, and CDR3 was defined according to IMGT. Any clonotype with a frequency above 0.1% was classified as a highly expanded clone. Shannon entropy served as the measure of repertoire diversity, while the Gini coefficient captured V-J evenness. A clonotype found in more than one individual was treated as public. TCRdb trimmed the raw reads at Q25, called clones with MiXCR and kept productive beta chains. Here each entry gathers all rows of one CDR3 protein and keeps the most common genes and DNA. Here the V and J calls rest on TCRdb's processing, not on the authors' analysis. The sample table records roughly 610,000 distinct CDR3 sequences; about 16% of these occur just once. The ten largest clones add up to around 13% of the sample.

The sample was also reused in another study, on T cells in Graves' hyperthyroidism and ophthalmopathy. The other study reports the following: Stable Graves' hyperthyroidism was defined as the absence of progression to ophthalmopathy over 18 months of follow-up. Hyperthyroidism patients were newly diagnosed, had a disease duration of under 2 months, and were aged 18 to 65 years. The study excluded patients with uncontrolled infections, other autoimmune diseases, pregnancy or lactation. Diagnoses were based on clinical symptoms, serum thyroxine and TRAb, thyroid ultrasound and orbital computed tomography. The TCR CDR3 was subjected to a first round of RT-PCR using the HTBI primer set and the Qiagen OneStep RT-PCR kit. Blood samples also contained most of the expanded thyroid clonotypes (frequency above 0.001), which suggests that blood repertoires may reflect thyroid immune responses. In cross-validation, a model built on a 13 V-J signature told ophthalmopathy apart from stable hyperthyroidism with under 90% sensitivity and roughly 81% specificity, and in testing the same model reached 80%/75%. During validation, the model predicted progression to ophthalmopathy a median of approximately 6.5 months ahead of onset, with around 71% sensitivity and around 73% specificity. TCR V-J signatures able to tell the groups apart were searched for in a discovery cohort of 95 or so patients, of whom around 43 had Graves' ophthalmopathy and more than 55 had stable Graves' hyperthyroidism. Prospective prediction of ophthalmopathy was tested in an independent validation cohort consisting of 18 hyperthyroidism patients and around 16 patients who later progressed to ophthalmopathy. For training and testing, the approximately 97 patients in the discovery cohort were randomly divided in a 7:3 ratio. Thyroid tissue and blood T-cell repertoires from six Graves' hyperthyroidism patients were also compared in the study. After blood sampling, hyperthyroidism patients were treated with methimazole at a starting dose of 30 mg daily, and ophthalmopathy patients were treated with high-dose intravenous methylprednisolone. Libraries were constructed in a second round of multiplex PCR, after which size selection and purification were performed. Sequencing of the libraries was done on an Illumina HiSeq2000 using paired-end 100 bp reads. SOAPnuke was used to process the raw data, throwing out any read that contained adapters or uncalled bases, had a mean Phred below 15, or lacked an exact constant-primer or identifier match. High-quality paired reads were merged with COPE v1.2.5, and unique nucleotide sequences were defined as clonotypes. Clonotypes were aligned to IMGT TRBV, TRBD and TRBJ reference segments using MiTCR v1.1. The analysis included only V-J combinations with a frequency above 0.0001, which together covered more than 99% of the repertoires. A TCS score was defined as the ratio between F50 (clonal expansion) and ExV (chaos), using BLOSUM62-based TCRdist between CDR3 peptides within each V-J. Welch's t-statistics and random forest reduced fewer than 600 V-J features to roughly 13, which were used in a naive Bayes classifier (R e1071). No statistical method was used to fix the sample size in advance, and group allocation was not hidden from the investigators. TCR Vbeta CDR3 sequencing of some 140 peripheral blood samples (roughly 43 ophthalmopathy, 75 hyperthyroidism and roughly 17 progressor patients) is reported in the paper.

Sequencing was performed on peripheral blood mononuclear cells (PBMCs), taken at new diagnosis, from a patient treated with antithyroid drugs. This receptor was obtained from a young man with Graves disease. Donor details come from another sample of the same person, matched by shared clones.

Read as DNA, the sequence is TGTGCCAGCAGCCCCGGAAAAGGACAGGGTCCGACCTACGAGCAGTACTTC. It specifies CASSPGKGQGPTYEQYF. The rearranged segments are TRBV11-2 and TRBJ2-7; the central 8 bases match TRBD1. CDR1 and CDR2 are drawn from the germline V gene: SGHAT, FQNNGV. Measured from the cysteine to the phenylalanine, the CDR3 is 17 residues long. CDR3 DNA only is kept here, 51 bases in frame from base 1. Relative to germline, V is missing 5 bases and J is missing 2 bases, with 14 bases of the junction outside any gene match.